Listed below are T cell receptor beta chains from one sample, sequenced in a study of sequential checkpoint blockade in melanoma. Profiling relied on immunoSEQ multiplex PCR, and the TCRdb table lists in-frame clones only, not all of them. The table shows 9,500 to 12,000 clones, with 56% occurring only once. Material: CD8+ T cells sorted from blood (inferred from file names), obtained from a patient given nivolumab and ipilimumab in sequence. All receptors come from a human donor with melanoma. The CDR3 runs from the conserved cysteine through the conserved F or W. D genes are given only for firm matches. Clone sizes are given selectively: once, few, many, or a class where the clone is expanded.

CASSFSGNNQPQHF,TGTGCCAGCAGTTTTTCAGGGAACAATCAGCCCCAGCATTTT,TRBV27,14,few,TRBJ1-5,.
CASSPGGDYNSPLHF,TGTGCCAGCAGCCCAGGAGGGGACTATAATTCACCCCTCCACTTT,TRBV9,15,.,TRBJ1-6,.
CASSVTGTSGYEQYF,TGTGCCAGCAGTGTAACCGGGACTAGCGGTTACGAGCAGTACTTC,TRBV6-5,15,few,TRBJ2-7,TRBD2
CASSYQGYEQYF,TGTGCCAGCAGTTACCAGGGATACGAGCAGTACTTC,TRBV6-5,12,.,TRBJ2-7,.
CASRRPDGVRRYGYTF,TGTGCCAGCAGGAGGCCCGACGGCGTGAGACGCTATGGCTACACCTTC,TRBV28,16,few,TRBJ1-2,.
CASSHPPQGMNTEAFF,TGTGCCAGCAGCCACCCTCCTCAGGGGATGAACACTGAAGCTTTCTTT,TRBV14,16,few,TRBJ1-1,.
CASSYTGGNQPQHF,TGTGCCAGCAGTTATACAGGGGGCAATCAGCCCCAGCATTTT,TRBV6-6,14,.,TRBJ1-5,TRBD1
CASSERSYEQYF,TGCGCCAGCAGTGAGCGGTCCTACGAGCAGTACTTC,TRBV10-2,12,.,TRBJ2-7,.
CASSLLEREAPMEQYF,TGTGCCAGCAGCCTCCTTGAGCGGGAGGCCCCAATGGAGCAGTACTTC,TRBV7-6,16,.,TRBJ2-7,TRBD2
CASSLANWEASYEQYF,TGTGCCAGCAGCTTAGCGAACTGGGAGGCCTCCTACGAGCAGTACTTC,TRBV7-8,16,.,TRBJ2-7,.
CASGLAGGPGEQFF,TGTGCTAGTGGCCTAGCGGGAGGGCCGGGCGAGCAGTTCTTC,TRBV12-5,14,.,TRBJ2-1,TRBD2